A single sample gave rise to the 23 T cell receptor beta chains below, sequenced in a study of Tregs in tolerant kidney transplant recipients. After around 6 days with irradiated graft donor PBMCs, CFSE-labeled recipient PBMCs were FACS-sorted. No antigen has been assigned to these receptors. Method: immunoSEQ multiplex PCR; TCRdb's copy keeps in-frame clones and lacks some. This sample carries several hundred clones, with 30% to 40% going to the ten biggest clones. The sample was CD4+ T cells from blood cultured with allogeneic cells, taken before the transplant. The receptors derive from a human patient who received a combined kidney and bone marrow transplant.

About this clone: The sequence runs out 3 residues before the end of the CDR3; the remainder is reconstructed from the germline J gene. The chain recombines TRBV27 with TRBJ2-5; unclear D gene. This CDR3 is built from 14 residues. Germline values: CDR1 MNHEY, CDR2 SMNVEV (reference sequence). V was clipped by 0 bases and J by 1 base, with 6 bases between them. CDR3 amino acids: CASSLSYSQETQYF. The sequenced part of the CDR3 DNA is TGTGCCAGCAGTTTATCGTACAGCCAAGAGACC.

About this clone itself: The CDR3 end lies 3 residues beyond the end of the read and is filled in from the germline J gene. The rearrangement links TRBV28 to TRBJ2-7; D is uncertain. V shed 2 bases and J shed 4 bases, with 9 bases lying between them. This CDR3 is built from 13 residues. Germline CDR1 and CDR2: MDHEN and SYDVKM. This CDR3 reads CASSLGPPYEQYF. The CDR3 bases that were read are TGTGCCAGCAGTTTAGGGCCCCCATACGAG.

This clone shows up as hyperexpanded by frequency. The sequenced fragment ends 3 residues before the CDR3 boundary, so the rest is inferred from the germline J gene. The chain employs TRBV5-1 and TRBJ1-4; 8 nucleotides align to TRBD1. The V gene's germline CDR1 is SGHRS and CDR2 YFSETQ. This CDR3 has 15 amino acids. The junction had 10 bases not matched to a gene; V was cut back by 5 bases and J by 7 bases. Incomplete CDR3 DNA: TGCGCCAGCAGGAGGACGACAGGGGTTGGTGAAAAA. Protein: CASRRTTGVGEK. The whole CDR3 sequence is CASRRTTGVGEKLFF.

Measured by frequency, this clone is large. The CDR3 extends 3 residues past the end of the read, so its final part is completed from the germline J gene. V is TRBV5-1 and J is TRBJ2-7; 9 bases line up with TRBD2. CDR3 length: 15 amino acids. CDR1 and CDR2 from the germline V gene are SGHRS and YFSETQ. Losses at the gene ends were 0 bases for V and 1 base for J; bases not matched to a gene: 2. Incomplete CDR3 DNA: TGCGCCAGCAGCTTGGAGACTAGCGGATCCTACGAG. It translates to CASSLETSGSYE. The full CDR3 protein is CASSLETSGSYEQYF.

This clone counts as large (0.1 to 1%) by frequency. Read data end 3 residues before the CDR3 end; the end is taken from the germline J gene. This chain uses TRBV20-1 with TRBJ2-1; 8 bases fit TRBD1. The trim removed 3 bases at V and 7 bases at J, leaving 14 bases unmatched. CDR1 is DFQATT, CDR2 SNEGSKA, per germline (reference sequence). The CDR3 is 16 residues long. Partial CDR3 DNA: TGCAGTGCTAGCATGGGCAAGAGACAGGGGAGGAATGAG. Translated, it gives CSASMGKRQGRNE. The entire CDR3 protein reads CSASMGKRQGRNEQFF.

This clone is called large based on its frequency. The CDR3 bases that were read are TGCGCCAGCAGCTTAGGGCCGACAGATACG. Residues: CASSLGPTDT. The whole CDR3 protein reads CASSLGPTDTQYF. V is TRBV5-1 and J is TRBJ2-3; D not certain. The DNA ends 3 residues before the CDR3 does, and the rest of the CDR3 is filled in from the germline J gene. Germline lookup yields CDR1 SGHRS and CDR2 YFSETQ. Between the trimmed V and J ends, which lost 2 bases and 3 bases, there was a span of 7 bases. The CDR3 covers 13 residues.

Comments on this clone: The read is 3 residues too short to cover the CDR3 end, so that end is filled in from the germline J gene. The J gene is TRBJ1-6, the V gene TRBV7-2, with D possibly TRBD1 on 5 matching bases. The germline gives CDR1 SGHTA, CDR2 FQGNSA. The CDR3 covers 17 residues. V lost 0 bases to trimming and J lost 10 bases, with 19 bases between them. The DNA read from the CDR3 is TGTGCCAGCAGCTTAGCTTCTGGTGCCAGGGCCACCTCACCC. Amino acids: CASSLASGARATSP. The full-length CDR3 reads as CASSLASGARATSPLHF.

This clone is medium-sized by frequency. The read is 3 residues too short to cover the CDR3 end, so that end is filled in from the germline J gene. The chain joins TRBV24-1 to TRBJ2-7, with 12 bases fitting TRBD1. The V gene end was trimmed by 1 base and the J gene end by 2 bases; junction bases not matched to a gene: 5. The germline V gene encodes CDR1 KGHDR and CDR2 SFDVKD. The CDR3 is 17 amino acids. The CDR3 sequence: CATSDLPRDRGPYEQYF. The sequenced part of the CDR3 DNA is TGTGCCACCAGTGATTTACCCCGGGACAGGGGGCCCTACGAG.

About this clone: The read gets to within 3 residues of the CDR3 end, and the germline J gene fills in the rest. The chain carries TRBV27 and TRBJ1-5, with a possible D match to TRBD1 (5 bases). This CDR3 contains 15 residues. Germline V gives CDR1 MNHEY, CDR2 SMNVEV (reference sequence). Trimming removed 7 bases at V and 2 bases at J, with 15 bases between. The sequenced CDR3 bases are TGTGCCAGCAAAGCACTGGGGCAACGCAATCAGCCC. The encoded protein is CASKALGQRNQP. The full CDR3 sequence reads CASKALGQRNQPQHF.

In terms of frequency, this clone is medium-sized. The CDR3 bases that were read are TGTGCCAGCAGCAACCGGGACACTAGCACAGATACG. Protein sequence: CASSNRDTSTDT. The entire CDR3 protein reads CASSNRDTSTDTQYF. This chain connects TRBV9 to TRBJ2-3, with D perhaps TRBD1 (6 bases). The CDR3 end is not reached by the read, which stops 3 residues before it; the germline J gene fills it in. The CDR3 contains 15 residues. V was shortened by 4 bases and J by 0 bases, with 12 bases between the two germline ends. Germline CDR1 reads SGDLS; CDR2 reads YYNGEE. Full variable domain (outside the CDR3, taken from reference TRBV9 and TRBJ2-3): DSGVTQTPKHLITATGQRVTLRCSPRSGDLSVYWYQQSLDQGLQFLIQYYNGEERAKGNILERFSAQQFPDLHSELNLSSLELGDSALYFCASSNRDTSTDTQYFGPGTRLTVL.

This clone is large by frequency. Coverage ceases 3 residues before the CDR3 finishes, and the germline J gene fills in the end. The chain carries TRBV7-3 and TRBJ2-1, with 12 bases fitting TRBD2. Germline trimming cut 4 bases from V and 5 bases from J; bases unmatched to any gene: 6. This CDR3 comprises 16 residues. Germline V gene lookup returns CDR1 SGHTA and CDR2 FQGTGA. The covered CDR3 bases are TGTGCCAGCAGCTCTAGACTAGCGGGAGAACACAATGAG. It codes for CASSSRLAGEHNE. The whole CDR3 reads CASSSRLAGEHNEQFF.

As for this clone: The junction differs from germline at one of its ends, possibly a read error. The CDR3 extends 3 residues past the end of the read, so its final part is completed from the germline J gene. The chain couples TRBV4-2 to TRBJ2-5, with 14 nucleotides matching TRBD2. The CDR3 totals 17 residues. Germline assignment: CDR1 LGHNA and CDR2 YNFKEQ. Incomplete CDR3 DNA: TGCGCCAGCAGCCAAGCGGGGACTAGCGGGAGCGGAGAGACC. It yields the protein CASSQAGTSGSGET. The full CDR3 is CASSQAGTSGSGETQYF.

By frequency, this clone registers medium-sized. The read terminates 3 residues before the CDR3 end, so the remaining end is supplied by the germline J gene. The rearrangement uses TRBV29-1 and TRBJ1-1, with TRBD1 matching over 9 bases. Germline lookup yields CDR1 SQVTM and CDR2 ANQGSEA. Trimming removed 0 bases from V and 4 bases from J; junction bases left unmatched: 12. This CDR3 has 17 amino acids. CDR3 amino acids: CSVEDPSSDRGSTEAFF. CDR3 bases read: TGCAGCGTTGAAGACCCATCATCGGACAGGGGATCCACTGAA.

Frequency places this clone as large. The chain's CDR3 is CASSFRGGLAKNIQYF. Partial CDR3 DNA: TGCGCCAGCAGTTTCAGGGGTGGGCTAGCCAAAAACATT. The chain combines TRBV10-1 with TRBJ2-4; weak D call: TRBD1 (6 bases). The CDR3 end lies 3 residues beyond the end of the read and is filled in from the germline J gene. The germline V gene has CDR1 WNHNN and CDR2 SYGVQD (reference sequence). There are 16 residues in the CDR3. The V end lost 5 bases, the J end lost 0 bases, and 14 bases lay between the germline ends.

This clone ranks as hyperexpanded in terms of frequency. Coverage ceases 3 residues before the CDR3 finishes, and the germline J gene fills in the end. This chain uses TRBV29-1 with TRBJ2-2; D unclear. The CDR3 is 14 residues long. CDR1 and CDR2 from the germline V gene are SQVTM and ANQGSEA. V shed 4 bases and J shed 1 base, with 10 bases lying between them. CDR3 bases read: TGCAGCGTTGTGGGTAGCCGGAACACCGGGGAG. Translation gives CSVVGSRNTGE. The CDR3 as a whole reads CSVVGSRNTGELFF.

By frequency, this clone is medium-sized. The CDR3 extends 3 residues past the end of the read, so its final part is completed from the germline J gene. The genes are TRBV9 and TRBJ2-1; the D is unclear. CDR1 and CDR2 (germline): SGDLS, YYNGEE. The CDR3 loop spans 13 amino acids. V was trimmed by 0 bases and J by 8 bases, leaving 9 bases between them. The covered CDR3 bases are TGTGCCAGCAGCGTAGGGCCGTCGTATGAG. It yields the protein CASSVGPSYE. The full CDR3 sequence reads CASSVGPSYEQFF. The full variable domain, rest sourced from reference TRBV9 and TRBJ2-1, is DSGVTQTPKHLITATGQRVTLRCSPRSGDLSVYWYQQSLDQGLQFLIQYYNGEERAKGNILERFSAQQFPDLHSELNLSSLELGDSALYFCASSVGPSYEQFFGPGTRLTVL.

As concerns this clone: The sequenced fragment ends 3 residues before the CDR3 boundary, so the rest is inferred from the germline J gene. V usage is TRBV27 and J usage is TRBJ2-3; 10 bases are shared with TRBD1. CDR1 is MNHEY and CDR2 is SMNVEV in the germline V gene (reference sequence). CDR3 length equals 15 residues. V shed 5 bases and J 5 bases; nucleotides not matched to a gene: 7. CDR3 amino acids: CASSPYGTGEDTQYF. The DNA read from the CDR3 is TGTGCCAGCAGTCCCTACGGGACAGGGGAAGATACG.

This clone is identified as medium-sized (0.01 to 0.1%) from frequency. At one of its ends the junction is not consistent with the germline gene, which may arise from a read error. The CDR3 end lies 3 residues beyond the end of the read and is filled in from the germline J gene. V gene TRBV4-2 combines with J gene TRBJ2-1; 8 bases map to TRBD2. This CDR3 is built from 16 residues. Germline loops: CDR1 LGHNA, CDR2 YNFKEQ. CDR3 bases read: TGCGCCAGCAGCCGATCGAGCGGGAGAGTCTACAATGAG. It translates to CASSRSSGRVYNE. The full CDR3 sequence reads CASSRSSGRVYNEQFF.

Frequency places this clone as large. Read sequence stops 3 residues before the CDR3 end, and the germline J gene provides the missing end. This rearrangement joins TRBV20-1 to TRBJ2-5, with 7 bases fitting TRBD2. This CDR3 is 13 amino acids long. Germline CDR1 is DFQATT and CDR2 is SNEGSKA (reference sequence). Trimming removed 3 bases from V and 3 bases from J; junction bases left unmatched: 4. The sequenced part of the CDR3 DNA is TGCAGTGCTAGTCGCCTAGCGGAAGAGACC. Amino acid sequence: CSASRLAEET. In full, the CDR3 is CSASRLAEETQYF.

This clone is called medium-sized based on its frequency. Read coverage stops 3 residues before the CDR3 terminus; the germline J gene supplies the remainder. The chain couples TRBV7-2 to TRBJ2-1; no clear D. The germline V and J ends were trimmed by 3 bases and 9 bases, with 12 bases remaining between them. The CDR3 consists of 13 residues. Per germline, CDR1 SGHTA and CDR2 FQGNSA. CDR3 protein: CASSLGYEREQFF. CDR3 DNA, as far as it was read: TGTGCCAGCAGCTTGGGCTACGAACGTGAG.

By frequency, this clone registers medium-sized. The read is 3 residues too short to cover the CDR3 end, so that end is filled in from the germline J gene. The V gene is TRBV9, the J gene TRBJ2-7; no firm D call. Looked up from germline, CDR1 is SGDLS and CDR2 is YYNGEE. The CDR3 runs to 14 residues. The V gene lost 0 bases and the J gene lost 6 bases, with 13 bases spanning the gap. The chain's CDR3 is CASSVGVDSPEQYF. The CDR3 DNA, read in part, is TGTGCCAGCAGCGTAGGGGTCGACTCCCCCGAG.

Considering frequency, this clone is large. The read halts 3 residues ahead of the CDR3 end, with the missing end drawn from the germline J gene. The chain carries TRBV6-1 and TRBJ2-7; 10 bases map to TRBD2. The CDR3 is made up of 16 amino acids. Trimming cost V 2 bases and J 2 bases; bases outside gene matches: 6. Per germline, CDR1 MNHNS and CDR2 SASEGT. The CDR3 sequence: CASSEYRTSGTYEQYF. The DNA read from the CDR3 is TGTGCCAGCAGTGAATACAGGACTAGCGGAACCTACGAG.

By frequency, this clone is medium-sized (0.01 to 0.1%). The missing CDR3 end, 3 residues past where the read stops, is filled in from the germline J gene. The chain combines TRBV20-1 with TRBJ2-3, with 16 bases matching TRBD2. Germline CDR1 and CDR2: DFQATT and SNEGSKA (reference sequence). The CDR3 is 16 residues long. J was trimmed by 2 bases and V by 8 bases; bases with no gene match: 7. This CDR3 is CSTGGLAGGLTDTQYF. Partial CDR3 DNA: TGCAGTACTGGGGGACTAGCGGGAGGGCTCACAGATACG.